These T cell receptor beta chains were read from a single sample in a study of CD8+ T cells in alopecia areata. Sequencing used immunoSEQ multiplex PCR; TCRdb keeps in-frame clones, though not all of them. The data show about 150,000 clones, with around half seen just once and approximately 19% held by the top ten. The sample here was CD8+ T cells sorted from blood, taken at week 0. These receptors came from a human donor with alopecia areata. Each CDR3 is given with its conserved first and last residue. The D gene is left open where the match is weak. Clone size is given for some rows only: seen once, a few or many times, or a class if the clone is expanded.

CATSRDKRDKTELFF	TGTGCCACCAGCAGAGATAAGAGGGACAAAACGGAGCTGTTTTTT	NA	TRBV15	once	TRBJ2-2
CSVEEGVDSYEQYF	TGCAGCGTTGAAGAAGGAGTAGACTCCTACGAGCAGTACTTC	NA	TRBV29-1	NA	TRBJ2-7
CASSLEGGEAFF	TGTGCCAGCAGTTTGGAGGGGGGAGAAGCTTTCTTT	NA	TRBV21-1	NA	TRBJ1-1
CSVDTGIEAFF	TGCAGCGTTGACACGGGGATCGAAGCTTTCTTT	NA	TRBV29-1	few	TRBJ1-1
CASSSGLGRYEQYF	TGTGCCAGCAGCTCCGGCCTCGGGCGCTACGAGCAGTACTTC	NA	TRBV11-2	few	TRBJ2-7
CASSLSGGLYNEQFF	TGTGCCAGCAGCTTAAGCGGGGGGCTCTACAATGAGCAGTTCTTC	TRBD2	TRBV7-9	NA	TRBJ2-1
CASSLEAGGLNEQFF	TGTGCCAGCAGCTTAGAAGCGGGGGGGCTCAATGAGCAGTTCTTC	TRBD2	TRBV7-2	NA	TRBJ2-1
CASSQEGTPSKEQYF	TGCGCCAGCAGCCAAGAGGGGACACCCTCTAAGGAGCAGTACTTC	NA	TRBV4-1	NA	TRBJ2-7
CASSPTGGGYGYTF	TGTGCCAGCAGCCCGACAGGGGGCGGGTATGGCTACACCTTC	TRBD1	TRBV5-6	NA	TRBJ1-2
CVSSQISRGSTFF	TGTGTCAGCAGCCAAATTTCACGAGGCAGCACTTTCTTT	NA	TRBV14	NA	TRBJ1-1
CASSVGLANNEQFF	TGTGCCAGCAGCGTGGGACTAGCGAACAATGAGCAGTTCTTC	TRBD2	TRBV9	NA	TRBJ2-1
CASSQARSMTYNEQFF	TGCGCCAGCAGCCAAGCACGGTCTATGACCTACAATGAGCAGTTCTTC	NA	TRBV4-1	few	TRBJ2-1
CASSGGEAYEQYF	TGTGCCAGCAGTGGAGGGGAAGCCTACGAGCAGTACTTC	NA	TRBV2	few	TRBJ2-7
CASSVALGADTQYF	TGTGCCAGCAGCGTAGCTCTAGGGGCAGATACGCAGTATTTT	NA	TRBV9	NA	TRBJ2-3
CASSLGLGQPQHF	TGTGCCAGCAGTTTAGGGTTAGGGCAGCCCCAGCATTTT	NA	TRBV27	NA	TRBJ1-5
CASSPGAQANSYEQYF	TGTGCCAGTAGTCCTGGGGCACAGGCGAACTCCTACGAGCAGTACTTC	NA	TRBV19	NA	TRBJ2-7
CSVQSSTNSGYTF	TGCAGCGTGCAAAGCTCCACTAACTCTGGCTACACCTTC	NA	TRBV29-1	NA	TRBJ1-2
CATSRGTGGYEQYF	TGTGCCACCAGCAGAGGGACAGGGGGCTACGAGCAGTACTTC	TRBD1	TRBV15	NA	TRBJ2-7
CASSYADGRIYGYTF	TGTGCCAGCAGTTACGCGGACGGTAGGATCTATGGCTACACCTTC	NA	TRBV6-5	few	TRBJ1-2
CASSQDQRYGYTF	TGTGCCAGCAGCCAAGATCAGCGCTATGGCTACACCTTC	NA	TRBV4-2	NA	TRBJ1-2
CASSDSTDSHEQYF	TGTGCCAGCAGTGATTCGACCGATTCCCACGAGCAGTACTTC	NA	TRBV2	NA	TRBJ2-7
CSVESGQVTYGYTF	TGCAGCGTTGAGTCGGGACAGGTTACTTATGGCTACACCTTC	TRBD1	TRBV29-1	NA	TRBJ1-2
CASSLTGAGANVLTF	TGTGCCAGCAGCCTTACAGGGGCTGGGGCCAACGTCCTGACTTTC	TRBD1	TRBV9	NA	TRBJ2-6
CASSVATSNEQFF	TGTGCCAGCAGCGTAGCTACGTCAAATGAGCAGTTCTTC	NA	TRBV9	few	TRBJ2-1
CASSERSGQQETQYF	TGTGCCAGCAGTGAGCGCTCGGGACAGCAAGAGACCCAGTACTTC	TRBD1	TRBV25-1	few	TRBJ2-5
CASQAGSHTGELFF	TGTGCCTCCCAGGCGGGGAGCCACACCGGGGAGCTGTTTTTT	NA	TRBV10-3	few	TRBJ2-2
CSVKGTGEMNTEAFF	TGCAGCGTTAAAGGGACAGGAGAAATGAACACTGAAGCTTTCTTT	TRBD1	TRBV29-1	NA	TRBJ1-1
CASSDSSEAFF	TGTGCCAGCAGTGATTCTAGTGAAGCTTTCTTT	NA	TRBV25-1	NA	TRBJ1-1
CASSLMAGEKLFF	TGTGCCAGCAGTTTAATGGCGGGAGAAAAACTGTTTTTT	NA	TRBV27	few	TRBJ1-4
CSVEDRAAGAGELFF	TGCAGCGTTGAAGATCGGGCGGCAGGGGCCGGGGAGCTGTTTTTT	NA	TRBV29-1	NA	TRBJ2-2
CASSYGDGGTEAFF	TGTGCCAGCAGTTACGGCGACGGGGGCACTGAAGCTTTCTTT	NA	TRBV6-5	NA	TRBJ1-1
CATSTSASGDTQYF	TGTGCCACCAGCACGTCGGCTAGCGGAGATACGCAGTATTTT	TRBD2	TRBV15	NA	TRBJ2-3
CASSHTVTLEQYF	TGTGCCAGCAGCCATACCGTCACTCTCGAGCAGTACTTC	NA	TRBV14	NA	TRBJ2-7
CAAPGTGNNEQFF	TGTGCCGCCCCCGGGACTGGCAACAATGAGCAGTTCTTC	NA	TRBV2	NA	TRBJ2-1
CASRPGGGGYNEQFF	TGTGCCAGCAGGCCGGGTGGCGGTGGCTACAATGAGCAGTTCTTC	NA	TRBV7-6	NA	TRBJ2-1
CSVEDSEGYTF	TGCAGCGTTGAAGATTCCGAAGGCTACACCTTC	NA	TRBV29-1	few	TRBJ1-2
CASSSAGTGGTGELFF	TGTGCCAGCAGCTCTGCCGGGACAGGGGGCACCGGGGAGCTGTTTTTT	TRBD1	TRBV13	NA	TRBJ2-2
CSVGQGGYNEQFF	TGCAGCGTAGGACAGGGGGGCTACAATGAGCAGTTCTTC	TRBD1	TRBV29-1	few	TRBJ2-1
CAWNDGGWTEAFF	TGTGCCTGGAATGACGGCGGCTGGACTGAAGCTTTCTTT	NA	TRBV30	NA	TRBJ1-1
CASSQRQGGGYTF	TGCGCCAGCAGCCAGCGACAGGGAGGAGGCTACACCTTC	TRBD1	TRBV4-3	NA	TRBJ1-2
CASSLTTDGYEQYF	TGCGCCAGCAGCTTGACCACTGACGGGTACGAGCAGTACTTC	NA	TRBV5-1	NA	TRBJ2-7
CSVPSGGGYTF	TGCAGCGTTCCCAGTGGGGGTGGCTACACCTTC	NA	TRBV29-1	NA	TRBJ1-2
CSVDGPEAFF	TGCAGCGTTGATGGCCCAGAAGCTTTCTTT	NA	TRBV29-1	NA	TRBJ1-1
CAWSVSVNTGELFF	TGTGCCTGGAGTGTATCGGTAAACACCGGGGAGCTGTTTTTT	NA	TRBV30	NA	TRBJ2-2
CATSPCWTSYEQYF	TGTGCCACCAGCCCTTGCTGGACCTCCTACGAGCAGTACTTC	NA	TRBV15	NA	TRBJ2-7
CAWLQYNEQFF	TGTGCCTGGCTACAATACAATGAGCAGTTCTTC	NA	TRBV30	few	TRBJ2-1
CASSQASAVWGYTF	TGTGCCAGCAGCCAAGCTTCTGCAGTCTGGGGCTACACCTTC	NA	TRBV14	NA	TRBJ1-2
CASSSQTSGAYNEQFF	TGTGCCAGCAGTTCCCAGACTAGCGGGGCCTACAATGAGCAGTTCTTC	TRBD2	TRBV5-6	few	TRBJ2-1